This is a list of T cell receptor beta chains from one sample in a study of Graves' ophthalmopathy and Graves' hyperthyroidism. TCRdb reprocessed the multiplex PCR reads with MiXCR, giving one entry per CDR3 protein. The data show around 670,000 distinct CDR3 sequences, with approximately 40% seen just once and 35% to 55% held by the top ten. The material sequenced was peripheral blood. These receptors were collected from an adult man with Graves' ophthalmopathy. CDR3s include the opening cysteine and the closing phenylalanine or tryptophan. The order of the fields is CDR3 length, V gene, clone size, J gene, D gene, CDR3 DNA, CDR3 protein. The D gene is left open where the match is weak. The size entry is marked missing in some rows and otherwise reads once, few, many or a size class.

length: 17
V: TRBV25-1
size: few
J: TRBJ2-1
D: TRBD1
DNA: TGTGCCAGCAGGGATGACAGGGGCGGTATCTCCTACAATGAGCAGTTCTTC
CDR3: CASRDDRGGISYNEQFF

length: 14
V: TRBV5-4
size: few
J: TRBJ2-6
D: NA
DNA: TGTGCCAGCAGATCGTCTCCAGGGGCCAACGTCCTGACTTTC
CDR3: CASRSSPGANVLTF

length: 15
V: TRBV7-8
size: NA
J: TRBJ2-7
D: NA
DNA: TGTGCCAGCAGCCGAGCTTCAGGGACCTACTACGAGCAGTACTTC
CDR3: CASSRASGTYYEQYF

length: 15
V: TRBV20-1
size: NA
J: TRBJ2-2
D: NA
DNA: TGCAGTGCTAGACAGGGCGGTGGGGGCGTCGGGGAGCTGTTTTTT
CDR3: CSARQGGGGVGELFF

length: 15
V: TRBV7-9
size: many
J: TRBJ2-5
D: TRBD2
DNA: TGTGCCAGCAGCTCCACGACGAGGGGAGGGGAGACCCAGTACTTC
CDR3: CASSSTTRGGETQYF

length: 14
V: TRBV6-2/TRBV6-3
size: NA
J: TRBJ2-7
D: TRBD2
DNA: TGTGCCAGCAGTTTAGTGAGCGGGATTGACGAGCAGTACTTC
CDR3: CASSLVSGIDEQYF

length: 11
V: TRBV29-1
size: NA
J: TRBJ1-2
D: NA
DNA: TGCAGCGTTGAGAAGCCGGATGGCTACACCTTC
CDR3: CSVEKPDGYTF

length: 14
V: TRBV9
size: NA
J: TRBJ1-2
D: TRBD1
DNA: TGTGCCAGCAGCGGTGGACAGGGGGTCTATGGCTACACCTTC
CDR3: CASSGGQGVYGYTF

length: 14
V: TRBV27
size: NA
J: TRBJ1-5
D: NA
DNA: TGTGCCAGCAGTCCCGGGAACGGGAATCAGCCCCAGCATTTT
CDR3: CASSPGNGNQPQHF

length: 15
V: TRBV12-3/TRBV12-4
size: few
J: TRBJ1-1
D: NA
DNA: TGTGCCAGCACTCCGCTCCCCGGAGAGGACACTGAAGCTTTCTTT
CDR3: CASTPLPGEDTEAFF

length: 18
V: TRBV4-1
size: NA
J: TRBJ2-7
D: TRBD2
DNA: TGCGCCAGCAGCCAAGAAATTGGGCGGGAGGGAAGCTCCTACGAGCAGTACTTC
CDR3: CASSQEIGREGSSYEQYF

length: 16
V: TRBV7-2
size: NA
J: TRBJ2-2
D: TRBD2
DNA: TGTGCCAGCAGCTTGACTAGCGCGCCGAACACCGGGGAGCTGTTTTTT
CDR3: CASSLTSAPNTGELFF

length: 14
V: TRBV11-2
size: NA
J: TRBJ1-5
D: NA
DNA: TGTGCCAGCAGAGGAAGTGGGTTCGGTGCAGCCCAGCATTTT
CDR3: CASRGSGFGAAQHF

length: 16
V: TRBV4-3
size: NA
J: TRBJ1-5
D: NA
DNA: TGCGCCAGCAGCCAAGAATTAGGGCAGACCAATCAGCCCCAGCATTTT
CDR3: CASSQELGQTNQPQHF

length: 16
V: TRBV6-5
size: few
J: TRBJ1-1
D: NA
DNA: TGTGCCAGCAGTGAACTTTTGGTCAGTCCGAACACTGAAGCTTTCTTT
CDR3: CASSELLVSPNTEAFF

length: 14
V: TRBV9
size: few
J: TRBJ2-3
D: NA
DNA: TGTGCCAGCCGAGCCGGGGGGCGACACGATACGCAGTATTTT
CDR3: CASRAGGRHDTQYF

length: 17
V: TRBV25-1
size: NA
J: TRBJ2-7
D: TRBD2
DNA: TGTGCCAGCAGCCCAGCCTGGCTCGAGCGGGGGGCCTACGAGCAGTACTTC
CDR3: CASSPAWLERGAYEQYF

length: 14
V: TRBV20-1
size: NA
J: TRBJ1-5
D: TRBD1
DNA: TGCAGTGCCGTTACAGGGGGCACTTTGAGAGCCCAGCATTTT
CDR3: CSAVTGGTLRAQHF

length: 16
V: TRBV7-9
size: few
J: TRBJ2-5
D: TRBD2
DNA: TGTGCCAGCAGCCGACTAGCGGGGGGGCTGCGGGAGACCCAGTACTTC
CDR3: CASSRLAGGLRETQYF

length: 14
V: TRBV29-1
size: NA
J: TRBJ2-7
D: TRBD1
DNA: TGCAGTGCTGCAGCCCGGGACAGTTCCTACGAGCAGTACTTC
CDR3: CSAAARDSSYEQYF

length: 14
V: TRBV9
size: few
J: TRBJ2-7
D: NA
DNA: TGTGCCAGCAGCTCCCGAGATTGGGCCTACGAGCAGTACTTC
CDR3: CASSSRDWAYEQYF

length: 17
V: TRBV25-1
size: few
J: TRBJ1-5
D: NA
DNA: TGTGCCAGCAGTCCCCTAAGGGGTGGGGGGGGCAATCAGCCCCAGCATTTT
CDR3: CASSPLRGGGGNQPQHF

length: 13
V: TRBV2
size: many
J: TRBJ1-5
D: NA
DNA: TGTGCCACCACAGCTTGGTCGGATCAGCCCCAGCATTTT
CDR3: CATTAWSDQPQHF

length: 18
V: TRBV2
size: NA
J: TRBJ2-6
D: TRBD1
DNA: TGTGCCAGCAGAGAGTACGGGACAGGGGTCTCTGGGGCCAACGTCCTGACTTTC
CDR3: CASREYGTGVSGANVLTF

length: 14
V: TRBV10-3
size: many
J: TRBJ1-2
D: TRBD1
DNA: TGTGCCATCAGTCGGGACAGCGAAGGCTATGGCTACACCTTC
CDR3: CAISRDSEGYGYTF

length: 15
V: TRBV5-1
size: NA
J: TRBJ2-7
D: TRBD2
DNA: TGCGCCAGCAGCCCGGCGGGAGGGCGCCCGTACGAGCAGTACTTC
CDR3: CASSPAGGRPYEQYF

length: 11
V: TRBV24-1
size: few
J: TRBJ1-5
D: NA
DNA: TGTGCCAGCAGTTCCCCGGGGCCCCAGCATTTT
CDR3: CASSSPGPQHF

length: 16
V: TRBV19
size: NA
J: TRBJ1-2
D: TRBD1
DNA: TGTGCCAGTAGTTCTCCGGGACAGGGGGCTGGCGATGGCTACACCTTC
CDR3: CASSSPGQGAGDGYTF

length: 11
V: TRBV2
size: many
J: TRBJ1-2
D: NA
DNA: TGTGCCAGCCAGGGTGGCCATGGCTACACCTTC
CDR3: CASQGGHGYTF

length: 15
V: TRBV5-1
size: few
J: TRBJ1-5
D: NA
DNA: TGCGCCAGCAGCCATGGACAGATTCCCAATCAGCCCCAGCATTTT
CDR3: CASSHGQIPNQPQHF

length: 13
V: TRBV24-1
size: NA
J: TRBJ1-5
D: TRBD1
DNA: TGTGCCACCAGTTCAGGACAGGGGGCCAACGAGCATTTT
CDR3: CATSSGQGANEHF

length: 13
V: TRBV6-5
size: many
J: TRBJ1-6
D: NA
DNA: TGTGCCAGCAGCCGGACAGCGCGTTCACCCCTCCACTTT
CDR3: CASSRTARSPLHF

length: 14
V: TRBV2
size: NA
J: TRBJ2-7
D: TRBD1
DNA: TGTGCCAGCAGCAAGCGACAGGGGTCCTACGAGCAGTACTTC
CDR3: CASSKRQGSYEQYF

length: 19
V: TRBV9
size: many
J: TRBJ2-6
D: NA
DNA: TGTGCCAGCAGCGTAGAGGTCGGAGGGGGGGCGTCCGGGGCCAACGTCCTGACTTTC
CDR3: CASSVEVGGGASGANVLTF

length: 13
V: TRBV24-1
size: NA
J: TRBJ1-5
D: TRBD1
DNA: TGTGCCAGCAGAGGGACAGGCACCCAGCCCCAGCATTTT
CDR3: CASRGTGTQPQHF

length: 14
V: TRBV7-9
size: many
J: TRBJ1-2
D: NA
DNA: TGTGCCAGCACCGGAACTGGGGGGGTCTATGGCTACACCTTC
CDR3: CASTGTGGVYGYTF

length: 14
V: TRBV10-3
size: NA
J: TRBJ1-5
D: NA
DNA: TGTGCCATCGCCAGCAGAAATTTCAATCAGCCCCAGCATTTT
CDR3: CAIASRNFNQPQHF

length: 13
V: TRBV7-9
size: few
J: TRBJ1-2
D: TRBD1
DNA: TGTGCCAGCAGCCCCGACAGGGTTAGTGGCTACACCTTC
CDR3: CASSPDRVSGYTF

length: 16
V: TRBV10-2
size: NA
J: TRBJ2-2
D: NA
DNA: TGCGCCAGCAGGGGCCCTGACAGCGAAAACACCGGGGAGCTGTTTTTT
CDR3: CASRGPDSENTGELFF

length: 13
V: TRBV20-1
size: NA
J: TRBJ2-2
D: NA
DNA: TGCAGTGCTAGTAGGGGGACCACCGGGGAGCTGTTTTTT
CDR3: CSASRGTTGELFF

length: 12
V: TRBV20-1
size: NA
J: TRBJ1-2
D: NA
DNA: TGCAGTGCGGACAGCCTTAACTATGGCTACACCTTC
CDR3: CSADSLNYGYTF

length: 17
V: TRBV2
size: once
J: TRBJ1-5
D: NA
DNA: TGTGCCAGCTCACCACCGGGAGCGGGTTCCGGCAATCAGCCCCAGCATTTT
CDR3: CASSPPGAGSGNQPQHF

length: 12
V: TRBV2
size: NA
J: TRBJ2-5
D: NA
DNA: TGTGCCACCCCACGTGGGGAAGAGACCCAGTACTTC
CDR3: CATPRGEETQYF

length: 17
V: TRBV6-5
size: NA
J: TRBJ2-6
D: NA
DNA: TGTGCCAGCAGTTCTGTCAGACCTAGCTCTGGGGCCAACGTCCTGACTTTC
CDR3: CASSSVRPSSGANVLTF

length: 14
V: TRBV9
size: NA
J: TRBJ1-1
D: NA
DNA: TGTGCCAGCAGCGTAGAGTTGTCGGGCACCGAAGCTTTCTTT
CDR3: CASSVELSGTEAFF

length: 13
V: TRBV20-1
size: few
J: TRBJ2-7
D: NA
DNA: TGCAGTGCTCCCCTGACAGGATCCTACGAGCAGTACTTC
CDR3: CSAPLTGSYEQYF

length: 13
V: TRBV19
size: many
J: TRBJ1-5
D: NA
DNA: TGTGCCAGTAGTTCCGGGGGCGCACAGCCCCAGCATTTT
CDR3: CASSSGGAQPQHF

length: 13
V: TRBV20-1
size: NA
J: TRBJ1-5
D: TRBD1
DNA: TGCAGTGCTGCCGGGACAGGGGATCAGCCCCAGCATTTT
CDR3: CSAAGTGDQPQHF

length: 14
V: TRBV19
size: NA
J: TRBJ1-3
D: NA
DNA: TGTGCCAGTAGTATGGGCTGGAAAAGAAACACCATATATTTT
CDR3: CASSMGWKRNTIYF

length: 13
V: TRBV25-1
size: many
J: TRBJ2-5
D: TRBD1
DNA: TGTGCCAGCAGTGGAGGGGGCCGGGAGACCCAGTACTTC
CDR3: CASSGGGRETQYF

length: 14
V: TRBV2
size: few
J: TRBJ1-1
D: NA
DNA: TGTGCCAGCAGTCGGGGGCAAGTGTGGACTGAAGCTTTCTTT
CDR3: CASSRGQVWTEAFF

length: 16
V: TRBV7-9
size: few
J: TRBJ1-4
D: NA
DNA: TGTGCCAGCAGCTCTCGGAACAGGGAGCTAAATGAAAAACTGTTTTTT
CDR3: CASSSRNRELNEKLFF

length: 17
V: TRBV10-3
size: NA
J: TRBJ2-6
D: NA
DNA: TGTGCCGGCATCAAACGGGACCCTCTCTCTGGGGCCAACGTCCTGACTTTC
CDR3: CAGIKRDPLSGANVLTF

length: 17
V: TRBV5-1
size: NA
J: TRBJ2-7
D: TRBD2
DNA: TGTGCCAGCAGCGTAGGCGTAGGTAGCGGGAGGGAAATCGAGCAGTACTTC
CDR3: CASSVGVGSGREIEQYF

length: 14
V: TRBV7-9
size: few
J: TRBJ1-1
D: NA
DNA: TGTGCCAGCAGCTTATTTGAACTGGACACTGAAGCTTTCTTT
CDR3: CASSLFELDTEAFF

length: 13
V: TRBV10-3
size: NA
J: TRBJ2-3
D: NA
DNA: TGTGCCTCTGGAGGGGGGCGCGGAGATACGCAGTATTTT
CDR3: CASGGGRGDTQYF

length: 14
V: TRBV10-3
size: many
J: TRBJ1-1
D: NA
DNA: TGTGCCATCAGCACCAGGGTGGTGAACACTGAAGCTTTCTTT
CDR3: CAISTRVVNTEAFF

length: 13
V: TRBV27
size: NA
J: TRBJ1-2
D: NA
DNA: TGTGCCAGCAGTTTTCGACCGGGCTATGGCTACACCTTC
CDR3: CASSFRPGYGYTF

length: 18
V: TRBV25-1
size: NA
J: TRBJ2-2
D: TRBD2
DNA: TGTGCCAGCAGCCAGAGGGTTCTTGGGACTAGTGGAACCGGGGAGCTGTTTTTT
CDR3: CASSQRVLGTSGTGELFF

length: 13
V: TRBV29-1
size: many
J: TRBJ1-3
D: NA
DNA: TGCAGCGTTGAAATGGGGACTTCTGACACCATATATTTT
CDR3: CSVEMGTSDTIYF